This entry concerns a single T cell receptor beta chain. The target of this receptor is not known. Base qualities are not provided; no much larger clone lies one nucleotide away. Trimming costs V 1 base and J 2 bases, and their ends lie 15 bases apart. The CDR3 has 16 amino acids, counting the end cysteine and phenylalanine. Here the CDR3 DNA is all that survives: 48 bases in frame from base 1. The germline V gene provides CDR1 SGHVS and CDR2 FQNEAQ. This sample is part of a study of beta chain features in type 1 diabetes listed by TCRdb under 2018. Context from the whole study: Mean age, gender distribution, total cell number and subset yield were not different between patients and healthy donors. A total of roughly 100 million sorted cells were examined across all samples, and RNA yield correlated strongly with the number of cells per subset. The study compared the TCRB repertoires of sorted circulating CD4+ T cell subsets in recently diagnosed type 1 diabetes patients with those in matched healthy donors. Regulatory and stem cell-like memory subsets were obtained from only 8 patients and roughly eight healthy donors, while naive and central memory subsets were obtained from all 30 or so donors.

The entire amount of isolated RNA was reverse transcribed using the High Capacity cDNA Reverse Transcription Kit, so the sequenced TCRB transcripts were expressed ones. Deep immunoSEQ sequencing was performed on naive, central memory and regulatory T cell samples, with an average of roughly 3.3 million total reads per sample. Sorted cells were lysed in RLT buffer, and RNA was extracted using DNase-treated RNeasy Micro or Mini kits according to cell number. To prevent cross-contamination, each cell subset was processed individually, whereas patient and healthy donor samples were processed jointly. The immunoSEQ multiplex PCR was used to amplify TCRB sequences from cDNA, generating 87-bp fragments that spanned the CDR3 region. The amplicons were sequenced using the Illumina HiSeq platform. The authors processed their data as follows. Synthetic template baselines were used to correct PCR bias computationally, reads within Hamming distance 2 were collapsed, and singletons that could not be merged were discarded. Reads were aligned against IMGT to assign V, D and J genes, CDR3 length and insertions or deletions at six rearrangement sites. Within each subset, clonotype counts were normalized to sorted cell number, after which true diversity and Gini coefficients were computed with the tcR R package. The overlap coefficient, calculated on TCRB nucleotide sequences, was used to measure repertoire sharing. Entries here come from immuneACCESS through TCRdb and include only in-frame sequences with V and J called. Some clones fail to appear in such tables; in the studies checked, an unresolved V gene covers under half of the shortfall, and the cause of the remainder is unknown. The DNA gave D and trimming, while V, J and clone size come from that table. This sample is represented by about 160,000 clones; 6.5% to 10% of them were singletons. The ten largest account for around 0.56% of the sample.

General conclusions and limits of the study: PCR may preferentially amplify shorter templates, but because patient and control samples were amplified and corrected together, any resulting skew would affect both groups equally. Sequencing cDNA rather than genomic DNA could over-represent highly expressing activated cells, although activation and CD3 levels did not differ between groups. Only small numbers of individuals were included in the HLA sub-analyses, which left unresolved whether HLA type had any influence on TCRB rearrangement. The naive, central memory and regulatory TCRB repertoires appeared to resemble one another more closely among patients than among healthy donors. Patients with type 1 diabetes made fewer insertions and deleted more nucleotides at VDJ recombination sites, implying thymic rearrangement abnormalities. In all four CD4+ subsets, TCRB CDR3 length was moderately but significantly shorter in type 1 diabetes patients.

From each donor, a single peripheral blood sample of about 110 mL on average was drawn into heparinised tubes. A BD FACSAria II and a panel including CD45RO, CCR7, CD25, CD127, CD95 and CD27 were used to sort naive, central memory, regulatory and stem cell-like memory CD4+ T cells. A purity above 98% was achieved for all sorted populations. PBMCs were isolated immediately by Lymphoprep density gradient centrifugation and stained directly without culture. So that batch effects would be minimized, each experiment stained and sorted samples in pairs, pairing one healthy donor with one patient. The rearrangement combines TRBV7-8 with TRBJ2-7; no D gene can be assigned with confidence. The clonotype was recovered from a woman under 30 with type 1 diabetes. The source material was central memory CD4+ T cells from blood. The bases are TGTGCCAGCAGCTTAGGGGCAGGTGGTGGGCCCTACGAGCAGTACTTC. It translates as CASSLGAGGGPYEQYF.